This TCR beta chain comes out of a study of beta chain features in type 1 diabetes. This CDR3 has 16 amino acids. With 3 bases removed from V and 2 bases from J, the gap between germline ends came to 14 bases. Per germline, CDR1 LGHNA and CDR2 YNFKEQ. Expressed TCRB transcripts were sequenced because the isolated RNA had all been reverse transcribed beforehand. Profiled with immunoSEQ multiplex PCR; TCRdb holds only in-frame clones, not every one. This table holds about 150,000 clones, over 8.5% found once. A word on this clone: Antigen unknown.

Markers CD45RO/CCR7/CD25/CD127/CD95/CD27 served to sort CD4+ naive, central memory, regulatory and stem cell-like memory cells. Broader study findings: Researchers could not determine here whether HLA type influences TCRB rearrangement. There were fewer insertions and more deletions at the VDJ junctions of type 1 diabetes patients.

The source is a man aged 18 to 35 in good health. This rearrangement joins TRBV4-2 to TRBJ2-1, with a tentative D call TRBD2 (6 bases). The sequencing sample was made of central memory CD4+ T cells from blood. CDR3 region: CASSHSIAETYNEQFF. CDR3 coding DNA: TGTGCCAGCAGCCATTCCATAGCGGAGACCTACAATGAGCAGTTCTTC.